What follows are 32 T cell receptor beta chains derived from one specimen sequenced in a study of cytomegalovirus exposure and HLA in healthy donors. 13 Jbeta primers and 60 Vbeta primers were used for the PCR. TCRdb's table, derived via immunoSEQ multiplex PCR, lists solely in-frame clones and lacks some. The sample has approximately 130,000 clones, 75% to 90% seen once. Sequenced material: PBMCs. These receptors originate from a man between 40 and 49 years old in good health and CMV-seronegative.

A remark on this clone: An end of the junction differs from the germline gene, which may be a read error. CDR3 sequence (DNA): TGTTCCAGCAGCTTCACTAACTATGGCTACACCTTC. Translating gives CSSSFTNYGYTF. V gene TRBV7-9 combines with J gene TRBJ1-2; D unclear. The CDR3 loop spans 12 amino acids. The V gene's germline CDR1 is SEHNR and CDR2 FQNEAQ (reference sequence). The full variable domain, rest sourced from reference TRBV7-9 and TRBJ1-2, is DTGVSQNPRHKITKRGQNVTFRCDPISEHNRLYWYRQTLGQGPEFLTYFQNEAQLEKSRLLSDRFSAERPKGSFSTLEIQRTEQGDSAMYLCSSSFTNYGYTFGSGTRLTVV.

V is TRBV13 and J is TRBJ2-7, with 11 positions matching TRBD2. The CDR3 contains 15 residues. With 1 base clipped from V and 5 bases from J, the junction kept 4 bases outside the gene matches. The germline CDR1 and CDR2 sequences are PRHDT and FYEKMQ (reference sequence). In DNA, the CDR3 is TGTGCCAGCAGCTTAGATCGACTAGCGGGAAACGAGCAGTACTTC. Its translation is CASSLDRLAGNEQYF. The full variable domain, with the rest looked up from reference TRBV13 and TRBJ2-7, is AAGVIQSPRHLIKEKRETATLKCYPIPRHDTVYWYQQGPGQDPQFLISFYEKMQSDKGSIPDRFSAQQFSDYHSELNMSSLELGDSALYFCASSLDRLAGNEQYFGPGTRLTVT.

This chain connects TRBV5-6 to TRBJ2-1; D not resolved. V was clipped by 0 bases and J by 0 bases, with 7 bases between them. There are 15 residues in the CDR3. Germline values: CDR1 SGHDT, CDR2 YYEEEE. The CDR3 bases are TGTGCCAGCAGCTTGGGAGTAAGCTCCTACAATGAGCAGTTCTTC. The encoded protein is CASSLGVSSYNEQFF.

The rearrangement uses TRBV4-1 and TRBJ2-5; TRBD1 matches 8 bases. The CDR3 runs to 16 residues. Germline trimming cut 1 base from V and 5 bases from J; bases unmatched to any gene: 9. Germline loops: CDR1 MGHRA, CDR2 YSYEKL. In DNA form, the CDR3 reads TGCGCCAGCAGCCAAGGGACAGGGAATATAGGGGAGACCCAGTACTTC. This codes for CASSQGTGNIGETQYF.

The gene calls are TRBV2 and TRBJ2-7; 9 bases align to TRBD1. The CDR3 is made up of 15 amino acids. Germline V gene data show CDR1 as SNHLY and CDR2 as FYNNEI. Trimming at V came to 5 bases and at J to 5 bases, leaving 10 bases not matched to a gene. The CDR3 is CASSKRGQGENEQYF. DNA for the CDR3: TGTGCCAGCAGTAAGCGGGGACAGGGAGAGAACGAGCAGTACTTC.

The rearrangement links TRBV28 to TRBJ1-2, with 7 bases identical to TRBD1. Germline CDR1 MDHEN, CDR2 SYDVKM. This CDR3 has 14 residues. V shed 6 bases and J 5 bases; nucleotides not matched to a gene: 9. CDR3 loop: CASRADRAKYGYTF. CDR3 bases: TGTGCCAGCAGAGCCGACAGGGCCAAATATGGCTACACCTTC.

V is TRBV5-1 and J is TRBJ1-5; no clear D. The V gene's germline CDR1 is SGHRS and CDR2 YFSETQ. The CDR3 runs 15 residues. Trimming pared 0 bases from V and 7 bases from J, leaving 14 bases between. CDR3 sequence (DNA): TGCGCCAGCAGCTTGGTGCCCACGACGGGGCAGCCCCAGCATTTT. This codes for CASSLVPTTGQPQHF.

The chain combines TRBV19 with TRBJ2-3; TRBD2 matches at 10 bases. Germline V lookup: CDR1 LNHDA, CDR2 SQIVND (reference sequence). CDR3 length: 17 amino acids. Trimming at V came to 5 bases and at J to 2 bases, leaving 10 bases not matched to a gene. The CDR3 DNA is TGTGCCAGTAGTTTTTGGGTAGCGGGGGGCTTCACAGATACGCAGTATTTT. This encodes CASSFWVAGGFTDTQYF.

The chain combines TRBV9 with TRBJ2-6; 7 bases are shared with TRBD1. Looked up from germline, CDR1 is SGDLS and CDR2 is YYNGEE. The CDR3 totals 15 residues. The V segment lost 5 bases and the J segment 0 bases; nucleotides outside the gene matches: 2. This CDR3 is CASRTGPSGANVLTF. CDR3 nucleotides: TGTGCCAGCAGGACAGGGCCCTCTGGGGCCAACGTCCTGACTTTC.

This clone occurred a few times. This chain connects TRBV19 to TRBJ1-5; weak D call: TRBD1 (5 bases). Per the germline V gene, CDR1 is LNHDA and CDR2 is SQIVND (reference sequence). The CDR3 consists of 16 residues. V dropped 3 bases and J dropped 1 base, with 13 bases sitting between them. The CDR3 coding sequence is TGTGCCAGTAGTATTATTTCGGCAGGGAGCAATCAGCCCCAGCATTTT. Protein product: CASSIISAGSNQPQHF.

This rearrangement joins TRBV7-2 to TRBJ2-7; 10 bases align to TRBD1. The trim removed 5 bases at V and 2 bases at J, leaving 3 bases unmatched. Germline CDR1 reads SGHTA; CDR2 reads FQGNSA. This CDR3 has 14 amino acids. The chain's CDR3 is CASSPGQGPYEQYF. The DNA for the CDR3 is TGTGCCAGCAGCCCGGGACAGGGGCCCTACGAGCAGTACTTC.

This clone showed up just a few times. The chain uses TRBV9 and TRBJ1-2; no firm D call. The CDR3 extends over 11 amino acids. V lost 7 bases and J 4 bases, leaving 8 bases between the germline ends. Looked up from germline, CDR1 is SGDLS and CDR2 is YYNGEE. The CDR3: CASEGLYGYTF. DNA for the CDR3: TGTGCCAGCGAGGGCCTCTATGGCTACACCTTC.

This chain connects TRBV11-2 to TRBJ2-7; D may be TRBD1 (6 bases). Germline V gene sequence: CDR1 SGHAT, CDR2 FQNNGV. This CDR3 has 15 residues. V was trimmed by 5 bases and J by 8 bases, leaving 22 bases between them. This CDR3 is CASSPNPTGFRQQYF. CDR3 nucleotides: TGTGCCAGCAGCCCTAACCCAACAGGGTTTCGCCAGCAGTACTTC.

The chain carries TRBV28 and TRBJ1-1; tentative D call: TRBD1 (5 bases). CDR1 is MDHEN, CDR2 SYDVKM, per germline. The V and J ends lost 6 bases and 3 bases respectively, with 17 bases between them. The CDR3 consists of 15 residues. Written as DNA, the CDR3 is TGTGCCAGCAGAGTTGGGGCAGGGTATTACACTGAAGCTTTCTTT. Its protein is CASRVGAGYYTEAFF.

The chain carries TRBV27 and TRBJ2-7; 7 nucleotides match TRBD2. CDR1 is MNHEY, CDR2 SMNVEV, per germline (reference sequence). This CDR3 region has 14 residues. V was clipped by 5 bases and J by 1 base; unmatched bases: 5. The CDR3 region is CASSSGGGSYEQYF. The CDR3 DNA sequence: TGTGCCAGCAGTAGTGGGGGGGGGTCCTACGAGCAGTACTTC.

The rearrangement links TRBV7-3 to TRBJ2-3, with 9 bases matching TRBD2. The ends lost 5 bases at V and 4 bases at J; junction bases unmatched: 7. This CDR3 has 15 amino acids. CDR1 and CDR2 from the germline V gene are SGHTA and FQGTGA. CDR3 protein: CASSVRAGGPDTQYF. CDR3 nucleotides: TGTGCCAGCAGCGTACGAGCGGGGGGCCCAGATACGCAGTATTTT.

This clone was counted only a few times. The V call is TRBV6-5, the J call TRBJ1-1; D not resolved. Germline CDR1 MNHEY, CDR2 SVGAGI. With 2 bases removed from V and 4 bases from J, the gap between germline ends came to 5 bases. This CDR3 comprises 12 residues. The CDR3 spells CASSYEGTEAFF. CDR3 in DNA: TGTGCCAGCAGTTACGAGGGCACTGAAGCTTTCTTT.

V is TRBV5-1 and J is TRBJ2-5; D is possibly TRBD1 (6 bases). Per the germline V gene, CDR1 is SGHRS and CDR2 is YFSETQ. V was trimmed by 4 bases and J by 4 bases, leaving 14 bases between them. The CDR3 sequence is 14 residues long. This chain's CDR3 is CASSTLVGGETQYF. In DNA form, the CDR3 reads TGCGCCAGCAGCACCCTGGTAGGGGGAGAGACCCAGTACTTC.

This clone has just one count. The chain couples TRBV13 to TRBJ2-1; 8 bases are shared with TRBD2. The CDR3 is made up of 19 amino acids. The ends lost 2 bases at V and 7 bases at J; junction bases unmatched: 19. Germline V lookup: CDR1 PRHDT, CDR2 FYEKMQ (reference sequence). The CDR3 DNA follows: TGTGCCAGCAGCTTATTGGGTCGGGAGGGCCGCGGGGAAAGGAATGAGCAGTTCTTC. This sequence encodes CASSLLGREGRGERNEQFF.

The J gene is TRBJ2-7, the V gene TRBV4-2, with D possibly matching TRBD1 (5 bases). Trimming took off 1 base at V and 0 bases at J, with 10 bases between the two ends. The CDR3 totals 15 residues. Germline CDR1 is LGHNA and CDR2 is YNFKEQ. This CDR3 is CASSQGDSPSYEQYF. CDR3 coding DNA: TGTGCCAGCAGCCAAGGAGACAGCCCCTCCTACGAGCAGTACTTC.

CDR3 nucleotide sequence: TGTGCCAGCAGCCTCCGGGATTCTACTCAGCCCCAGCATTTT. The encoded protein is CASSLRDSTQPQHF. V is TRBV2 and J is TRBJ1-5; D is unclear. The V and J ends lost 6 bases and 6 bases respectively, with 15 bases between them. The length of the CDR3 is 14 residues. From germline, CDR1 is SNHLY and CDR2 FYNNEI.

V usage is TRBV10-3 and J usage is TRBJ1-5; D ambiguous. V was shortened by 0 bases and J by 5 bases, with 8 bases between the two germline ends. The V gene's germline CDR1 is ENHRY and CDR2 SYGVKD. The CDR3 is 14 amino acids. The CDR3 spells CAISESGEHQPQHF. In DNA form, the CDR3 reads TGTGCCATCAGTGAGTCCGGGGAGCATCAGCCCCAGCATTTT.

This chain connects TRBV7-3 to TRBJ2-2; D ambiguous. CDR3 length: 14 residues. CDR1 and CDR2 (germline): SGHTA, FQGTGA. The V end lost 3 bases, the J end lost 6 bases, and 11 bases lay between the germline ends. The CDR3 here is CASSLPGPPGELFF. CDR3 bases: TGTGCCAGCAGCTTGCCGGGTCCGCCCGGGGAGCTGTTTTTT.

The V and J genes are TRBV2 and TRBJ2-7, with a weak D call TRBD1 (7 bases). Trimming pared 8 bases from V and 10 bases from J, leaving 21 bases between. Germline lookup yields CDR1 SNHLY and CDR2 FYNNEI. There are 13 residues in the CDR3. The CDR3 DNA reads TGTGCCAGCGGGAGCCCCCCAGGGGGGTACCAGTACTTC. Residues: CASGSPPGGYQYF.

J is TRBJ1-3 and V is TRBV6-1; D is possibly TRBD1 (6 bases). V was clipped by 6 bases and J by 7 bases, with 16 bases between them. This CDR3 comprises 14 residues. Germline loops: CDR1 MNHNS, CDR2 SASEGT. DNA of the CDR3: TGTGCCAGCAGCGCCAACAGGGAACCGAACACCATATATTTT. Residues: CASSANREPNTIYF.

The sample holds one count of this clone. The chain joins TRBV5-5 to TRBJ2-1; weak D call: TRBD2 (7 bases). Germline V gene lookup returns CDR1 SGHKS and CDR2 YYEKEE (reference sequence). This CDR3 has 15 amino acids. Trimming took 4 bases from V and 6 from J, leaving 17 bases between them. CDR3 region: CASSGFLGGANEQFF. In DNA, the CDR3 is TGTGCCAGCAGCGGGTTCCTAGGGGGGGCCAATGAGCAGTTCTTC.

The rearrangement uses TRBV7-2 and TRBJ2-7; 8 nucleotides align to TRBD1. This CDR3 region has 14 residues. Germline values: CDR1 SGHTA, CDR2 FQGNSA. The ends lost 5 bases at V and 6 bases at J; junction bases unmatched: 9. CDR3 nucleotides: TGTGCCAGCAGCCTAACCAGGGGGCGGGGCGAGCAGTACTTC. Translated: CASSLTRGRGEQYF.

This chain links TRBV10-3 with TRBJ2-5; the D gene is possibly TRBD2 (5 bases). Germline assignment: CDR1 ENHRY and CDR2 SYGVKD. This CDR3 is built from 13 residues. V lost 10 bases to trimming and J lost 5 bases, with 17 bases between them. The CDR3 here is CASTLSGLETQYF. For the CDR3, the DNA is TGTGCCAGCACCCTCTCGGGGTTGGAGACCCAGTACTTC.

The V and J genes are TRBV18 and TRBJ1-4, with TRBD1 matching over 7 bases. The CDR3 runs to 14 residues. V was clipped by 3 bases and J by 7 bases; unmatched bases: 5. Germline CDR1 KGHSH, CDR2 LQKENI. CDR3 amino acids: CASSPSRDSEKLFF. The CDR3 region has the DNA TGTGCCAGCTCACCGTCCCGGGACAGTGAAAAACTGTTTTTT. Supplemented by reference TRBV18 and TRBJ1-4, the full variable domain reads NAGVMQNPRHLVRRRGQEARLRCSPMKGHSHVYWYRQLPEEGLKFMVYLQKENIIDESGMPKERFSAEFPKEGPSILRIQQVVRGDSAAYFCASSPSRDSEKLFFGSGTQLSVL.

This rearrangement joins TRBV7-9 to TRBJ1-2, with 11 bases fitting TRBD1. The CDR3 is 15 residues long. With V trimmed by 5 bases and J by 8 bases, 10 bases remained unmatched. CDR1 is SEHNR, CDR2 FQNEAQ, per germline (reference sequence). The CDR3 sequence is CASSTWTGGAQGYTF. For the CDR3, the DNA is TGTGCCAGCAGCACCTGGACAGGGGGCGCCCAGGGCTACACCTTC.

CDR3 in amino acids: CSADRENTGELFF. As DNA, the CDR3 is TGCAGCGCGGACAGGGAGAACACCGGGGAGCTGTTTTTT. The chain couples TRBV29-1 to TRBJ2-2; 8 bases line up with TRBD1. The CDR3 covers 13 residues. Germline CDR1 and CDR2: SQVTM and ANQGSEA. Trimming cost V 7 bases and J 1 base; bases outside gene matches: 2.

This sequence joins TRBV27 and TRBJ1-2; D not resolved. The CDR3 totals 14 residues. V lost 0 bases to trimming and J lost 5 bases, with 10 bases between them. Germline V CDR1 and CDR2: MNHEY, SMNVEV (reference sequence). CDR3 region: CASSLSGREYGYTF. For the CDR3, the DNA is TGTGCCAGCAGTTTATCGGGGAGGGAGTATGGCTACACCTTC.